These 24 T cell receptor beta chains share one sample of origin, sequenced in a study of cytomegalovirus exposure and HLA in healthy donors. The primer mix had 60 Vbeta and 13 Jbeta primers. Clones were read by immunoSEQ multiplex PCR, and TCRdb kept only the in-frame ones, dropping some. Of over 200,000 clones listed, about 72% are singletons. Specimen: PBMCs. All receptors come from a male donor in good health and CMV-seronegative.

This clone was picked up one time. CDR3 bases: TGTGCCAGCAGCGAACTGACGGGAGTACCGTACAATGAGCAGTTCTTC. It translates to CASSELTGVPYNEQFF. This chain joins TRBV5-8 and TRBJ2-1, with a weak D call TRBD2 (6 bases). The V gene's germline CDR1 is SGHTS and CDR2 YDEGEE. The CDR3 is made up of 16 amino acids. The V end lost 4 bases, the J end lost 4 bases, and 18 bases lay between the germline ends.

The V gene is TRBV28, the J gene TRBJ2-1, with 11 nucleotides matching TRBD2. The CDR3 runs 16 residues. CDR1 and CDR2 from the germline V gene are MDHEN and SYDVKM. Trimming took 6 bases from V and 4 from J; bases not matched to a gene: 8. The CDR3 loop is CASSSLAGGPYNEQFF. The CDR3 DNA is TGTGCCAGCAGCTCCTTAGCGGGAGGGCCGTACAATGAGCAGTTCTTC.

The J gene is TRBJ2-7, the V gene TRBV5-4, with 7 bases lining up with TRBD1. CDR3 length equals 14 residues. V shed 0 bases and J 5 bases; nucleotides not matched to a gene: 5. CDR1 and CDR2 from the germline V gene are SGHNT and YYREEE (reference sequence). CDR3 region: CASSLDRGWDEQYF. The CDR3 DNA is TGTGCCAGCAGCTTGGACAGGGGTTGGGACGAGCAGTACTTC.

The gene calls are TRBV6-5 and TRBJ2-7; 7 nucleotides match TRBD1. CDR1 and CDR2 (germline): MNHEY, SVGAGI. This CDR3 has 15 amino acids. J was trimmed by 2 bases and V by 6 bases; bases with no gene match: 10. The CDR3 nucleotides are TGTGCCAGCAGAGCGACAGGGACGGTAACCTACGAGCAGTACTTC. Translation gives CASRATGTVTYEQYF.

The rearrangement joins TRBV7-4 to TRBJ1-2; D remains ambiguous. Germline-derived CDR1 and CDR2 are SGHVT and SQSDAQ. This CDR3 spans 16 amino acids. V was shortened by 5 bases and J by 0 bases, with 16 bases between the two germline ends. The CDR3 here is CASSPFEGEANYGYTF. The DNA for the CDR3 is TGTGCCAGCAGCCCATTTGAAGGAGAAGCTAACTATGGCTACACCTTC. Together with reference TRBV7-4 and TRBJ1-2, the CDR3 gives the full variable domain: GAGVSQSPRYKVAKRGRDVALRCDSISGHVTLYWYRQTLGQGSEVLTYSQSDAQRDKSGRPSGRFSAERPERSVSTLKIQRTEQGDSAVYLCASSPFEGEANYGYTFGSGTRLTVV.

The chain recombines TRBV6-5 with TRBJ2-3, with a tentative D call TRBD1 (5 bases). Trimming cost V 6 bases and J 6 bases, with 10 bases left between them. Germline values: CDR1 MNHEY, CDR2 SVGAGI. This CDR3 is 12 amino acids long. In DNA, the CDR3 is TGTGCCAGCAGCCCGAAGGGGGATACGCAGTATTTT. Translation gives CASSPKGDTQYF.

This chain uses TRBV27 with TRBJ2-7, with D possibly matching TRBD2 (6 bases). CDR1 and CDR2 (germline): MNHEY, SMNVEV (reference sequence). The length of the CDR3 is 14 residues. V was shortened by 5 bases and J by 4 bases, with 15 bases between the two germline ends. The CDR3 reads CASSPIAGWYEQYF. CDR3 bases: TGTGCCAGCAGTCCGATCGCGGGATGGTACGAGCAGTACTTC.

The chain employs TRBV2 and TRBJ2-1; 8 bases are shared with TRBD2. Germline lookup yields CDR1 SNHLY and CDR2 FYNNEI. This CDR3 comprises 15 residues. The ends lost 4 bases at V and 1 base at J; junction bases unmatched: 3. In nucleotides, the CDR3 is TGTGCCAGCAGTGCCCGGGGGGGGTCCTACAATGAGCAGTTCTTC. It yields the protein CASSARGGSYNEQFF.

This clone was detected once. This chain links TRBV7-9 with TRBJ2-1; D gene uncertain. Germline CDR1 SEHNR, CDR2 FQNEAQ (reference sequence). The CDR3 length is 11 residues. Trimming left V 5 bases short and J 12 bases short, with 11 bases between. The DNA of the CDR3 is TGTGCCAGCAGCCTCGACTTGGGGCAGTTCTTC. Its protein is CASSLDLGQFF.

This chain joins TRBV6-5 and TRBJ2-7; D is unresolved. Trimming removed 2 bases from V and 0 bases from J, with 8 bases in between. CDR3 length: 14 residues. Germline V gene sequence: CDR1 MNHEY, CDR2 SVGAGI. In DNA form, the CDR3 reads TGTGCCAGCAGTTACCGACTCCCCTCCTACGAGCAGTACTTC. Its translation is CASSYRLPSYEQYF.

V gene TRBV28 combines with J gene TRBJ2-3; maybe TRBD2 (5 bases). The CDR3 contains 15 residues. Germline values: CDR1 MDHEN, CDR2 SYDVKM. Trimming removed 2 bases at V and 4 bases at J, with 13 bases between. The CDR3 region has the DNA TGTGCCAGCAGTTTAGGTGGGAGAATGGCAGATACGCAGTATTTT. It translates to CASSLGGRMADTQYF.

The J gene is TRBJ2-3, the V gene TRBV7-3; 10 positions match TRBD2. V was clipped by 7 bases and J by 0 bases; unmatched bases: 7. Germline V gene lookup returns CDR1 SGHTA and CDR2 FQGTGA. This CDR3 has 16 amino acids. DNA of the CDR3: TGTGCCAGCACCCAGAGCGGGGGGGCGAGCACAGATACGCAGTATTTT. Its translation: CASTQSGGASTDTQYF.

This chain links TRBV6-1 with TRBJ2-5; the match to TRBD2 covers 9 bases. Germline V gives CDR1 MNHNS, CDR2 SASEGT. Unmatched junction bases numbered 2, after V lost 3 bases and J lost 3 bases. The CDR3 is made up of 14 amino acids. The CDR3, as DNA: TGTGCCAGCAGTGAGGGACTAGCAGAAGAGACCCAGTACTTC. This gives the protein CASSEGLAEETQYF.

The gene calls are TRBV10-3 and TRBJ2-5, with 8 positions matching TRBD2. The DNA end lines up better with TRBJ2-7; the J call may be wrong. The CDR3 runs to 15 residues. Germline assignment: CDR1 ENHRY and CDR2 SYGVKD. In DNA, the CDR3 is TGTGCCATCAGTGAGGGAAGCGGGAGAACGGGCGAGCAGTACTTC. Amino acid sequence: CAISEGSGRTGEQYF.

This clone was observed once. The chain uses TRBV5-1 and TRBJ2-1; D is uncertain. The V gene lost 3 bases and the J gene lost 8 bases, with 6 bases spanning the gap. CDR1 and CDR2 from the germline V gene are SGHRS and YFSETQ. The CDR3 loop spans 11 amino acids. The CDR3 coding sequence is TGCGCCAGCAGCTCCGGAGATGAGCAGTTCTTC. Translating it yields CASSSGDEQFF.

The chain combines TRBV9 with TRBJ1-1; possible D gene TRBD1, 6 bases. Trimming stripped 2 bases from V and 2 bases from J, with 13 bases between. The germline CDR1 and CDR2 sequences are SGDLS and YYNGEE. This CDR3 comprises 15 residues. The CDR3 loop is CASSVGGAINTEAFF. The DNA for the CDR3 is TGTGCCAGCAGCGTCGGGGGGGCTATAAACACTGAAGCTTTCTTT.

The chain recombines TRBV10-3 with TRBJ1-2; D gene ambiguous. Trimming shortened V by 3 bases and J by 0 bases, and 2 bases separated the two germline ends. CDR1 is ENHRY and CDR2 is SYGVKD in the germline V gene. The CDR3 has 12 residues. DNA of the CDR3: TGTGCCATCAGTGATACTAACTATGGCTACACCTTC. This encodes CAISDTNYGYTF.

The rearrangement joins TRBV7-9 to TRBJ1-4; 8 bases align to TRBD1. Trimming removed 5 bases from V and 7 bases from J; junction bases left unmatched: 12. The CDR3 length is 16 residues. CDR1 is SEHNR, CDR2 FQNEAQ, per germline (reference sequence). In DNA form, the CDR3 reads TGTGCCAGCAGCGTGGCGCCGGGACAGGTTACTGAAAAACTGTTTTTT. Protein sequence: CASSVAPGQVTEKLFF.

This chain links TRBV27 with TRBJ2-7; 8 nucleotides agree with TRBD1. The CDR3 is 14 amino acids. V trimming: 1 base; J trimming: 2 bases; junction bases outside the gene matches: 1. Germline V gene data show CDR1 as MNHEY and CDR2 as SMNVEV (reference sequence). The CDR3 DNA sequence: TGTGCCAGCAGTTTATACAGGGGGGCCTACGAGCAGTACTTC. It encodes CASSLYRGAYEQYF.

J is TRBJ1-5 and V is TRBV19; unclear D gene. CDR1 LNHDA and CDR2 SQIVND come from the germline V gene (reference sequence). The CDR3 sequence is 15 residues long. Trimming pared 4 bases from V and 5 bases from J, leaving 15 bases between. The DNA of the CDR3 is TGTGCCAGTAGTAGTCAGTTTTCCAATGATCAGCCCCAGCATTTT. As protein: CASSSQFSNDQPQHF.

This chain connects TRBV7-9 to TRBJ2-2, with D possibly matching TRBD2 (6 bases). The CDR3 loop spans 14 amino acids. With 6 bases removed from V and 6 bases from J, the gap between germline ends came to 14 bases. CDR1 and CDR2 from the germline V gene are SEHNR and FQNEAQ (reference sequence). The CDR3 sequence: CASRSGSSAGELFF. CDR3 DNA sequence: TGTGCCAGCAGGTCGGGGTCTAGCGCCGGGGAGCTGTTTTTT.

This chain links TRBV19 with TRBJ2-1; TRBD2 aligns across 8 bases. This CDR3 contains 15 residues. Looked up from germline, CDR1 is LNHDA and CDR2 is SQIVND (reference sequence). V lost 2 bases and J lost 11; bases outside the gene matches: 11. The CDR3, as DNA: TGTGCCAGTAGTATACCCTCAGCTAGCGGGCCCCAGCAGTTCTTC. Its protein product is CASSIPSASGPQQFF. The full variable domain, completed using reference TRBV19 and TRBJ2-1, is DGGITQSPKYLFRKEGQNVTLSCEQNLNHDAMYWYRQDPGQGLRLIYYSQIVNDFQKGDIAEGYSVSREKKESFPLTVTSAQKNPTAFYLCASSIPSASGPQQFFGPGTRLTVL.

The chain combines TRBV9 with TRBJ2-1; 9 bases map to TRBD1. The germline gives CDR1 SGDLS, CDR2 YYNGEE. The length of the CDR3 is 17 residues. V shed 4 bases, J shed 3 bases, and the junction held 11 bases outside the gene matches. As DNA, the CDR3 is TGTGCCAGCAGCCCACCTCTCGGGGGACAGGGCTACAATGAGCAGTTCTTC. Its protein product is CASSPPLGGQGYNEQFF.

This clone was seen a single time. This chain links TRBV25-1 with TRBJ2-7, with 7 bases matching TRBD2. Trimming took 4 bases from V and 3 from J; bases not matched to a gene: 9. The germline gives CDR1 MGHDK, CDR2 SYGVNS. The CDR3 is 15 residues long. The CDR3 DNA follows: TGTGCCAGCAGTGGCGATGGGGAGGGAGTCTACGAGCAGTACTTC. This encodes CASSGDGEGVYEQYF.